This T cell receptor beta chain was captured in a study of T cell changes during pregnancy in multiple sclerosis. The assay was immunoSEQ multiplex PCR, and TCRdb's table has in-frame clones only and misses some. The sample has over 60,000 clones; 95% to 97% are singletons. This CDR3 contains 14 residues. Germline CDR1 and CDR2: MDHEN and SYDVKM. Trimming cost V 3 bases and J 8 bases, with 16 bases left between them. The clonotype comes from a female donor with multiple sclerosis, enrolled in a pregnancy study. The sample here was CD8+ T cells from peripheral blood mononuclear cells, taken after pregnancy. V usage is TRBV28 and J usage is TRBJ1-2; possibly TRBD1 for D (6 bases). The CDR3 DNA follows: TGTGCCAGCAGTTTGGACCAGGGGAACTGGGGCTACACCTTC. Translating it yields CASSLDQGNWGYTF.